The clone carrying this T cell receptor (beta chain) was recorded a few times. As yet, its antigen is unknown. TCRdb independently ran MiXCR on the 5' RACE reads; one entry per CDR3 protein. The table shows around 490,000 distinct CDR3 sequences, with more than 13% occurring only once. The data originate from a study of identical twins. CDR1 and CDR2 from the germline V gene are DFQATT and SNEGSKA (reference sequence). V lost 5 bases, J lost 0 bases, and 16 bases lay in between. The CDR3 runs 15 residues. Study-level findings and limits: Out-of-frame sharing of TCR alpha in monozygotic twins was underestimated by models. Insertions were reduced in abundant cord blood beta clonotypes but not in memory repertoires. Twins showed weaker excess sharing in their beta out-of-frame sequences.

This same sample was also part of a study on yellow fever vaccine responses in identical twins.

Sequencing was done on a sample of CD4+ T cells sorted from blood. The TCR comes from a woman between 18 and 29 years old in good health. This chain links TRBV20-1 with TRBJ1-2, with a tentative D call TRBD1 (6 bases). The CDR3 loop is CSAPAAGAANYGYTF. The CDR3 bases are TGCAGTGCTCCGGCTGCAGGGGCAGCTAACTATGGCTACACCTTC.